Listed here are 32 T cell receptor beta chains from one sample, sequenced in a study of blood T cell repertoires in COVID-19 (dated by TCRdb to 2018 to 2021). The method was the immunoSEQ multiplex PCR assay. The clones in this table, taken by TCRdb from immuneACCESS, are in-frame only. Not every clone is retained; where verified, under half of the shortfall comes from an unresolved V gene, and the cause of the rest is unknown. This sample comprises roughly 290,000 clones, 80% to 85% of them detected only once. Of the sample, 15% to 18% falls within the top ten clones. Source material: peripheral blood. The receptor source for this set is a person aged 65 to 85 with COVID-19, enrolled during active disease.

In this sample, this clone turned up once. The chain employs TRBV19 and TRBJ2-1; 11 bases match TRBD2. Per the germline V gene, CDR1 is LNHDA and CDR2 is SQIVND (reference sequence). The CDR3 contains 15 residues. Germline trimming cut 6 bases from V and 3 bases from J; bases unmatched to any gene: 4. The CDR3 DNA follows: TGTGCCAGTAGGAAGACTAGCGGGGACTACAATGAGCAGTTCTTC. Residues: CASRKTSGDYNEQFF.

The chain uses TRBV4-1 and TRBJ1-2, with D perhaps TRBD1 (6 bases). This CDR3 has 15 residues. The V end lost 0 bases, the J end lost 4 bases, and 12 bases lay between the germline ends. The germline gives CDR1 MGHRA, CDR2 YSYEKL. CDR3 coding DNA: TGCGCCAGCAGCCAAGATCAGGGGCTAGGCTATGGCTACACCTTC. Protein product: CASSQDQGLGYGYTF.

The chain carries TRBV4-1 and TRBJ1-4; D might be TRBD1 (5 bases). Germline CDR1 is MGHRA and CDR2 is YSYEKL. The CDR3 consists of 16 residues. V lost 3 bases, J lost 4 bases, and 15 bases lay in between. In DNA form, the CDR3 reads TGCGCCAGCAGCCAGGCTCCAGGGAAGCGTAATGAAAAACTGTTTTTT. It codes for CASSQAPGKRNEKLFF.

The rearrangement joins TRBV6-2 or TRBV6-3 to TRBJ2-5; D may be TRBD1 (5 bases). V lost 5 bases, J lost 5 bases, and 24 bases lay in between. CDR1 and CDR2 (germline): MNHEY, SVGEGT. CDR3 size: 17 residues. The CDR3 protein is CASSTTHAQVIRETQYF. The CDR3 nucleotides are TGTGCCAGCAGTACGACCCACGCACAGGTGATACGGGAGACCCAGTACTTC.

The gene calls are TRBV11-2 and TRBJ1-2; D unclear. This CDR3 contains 16 residues. Germline V gene sequence: CDR1 SGHAT, CDR2 FQNNGV. The germline V and J ends were trimmed by 1 base and 8 bases, with 20 bases remaining between them. This chain's CDR3 is CASSLAGGRTAGGYTF. The CDR3 coding sequence is TGTGCCAGCAGCTTAGCGGGTGGACGGACGGCGGGGGGCTACACCTTC.

The rearrangement joins TRBV29-1 to TRBJ2-3; D is possibly TRBD1 (5 bases). V was pared by 8 bases and J by 5 bases, with 11 bases between. CDR3 size: 11 residues. From germline, CDR1 is SQVTM and CDR2 ANQGSEA. CDR3 nucleotides: TGCAGCTCCCCCCAGGGAGATACGCAGTATTTT. It specifies CSSPQGDTQYF.

The chain recombines TRBV27 with TRBJ1-2; D possibly corresponds to TRBD1 (5 bases). CDR1 and CDR2 from the germline V gene are MNHEY and SMNVEV (reference sequence). V gave up 7 bases and J gave up 8 bases, with 20 bases separating them. The CDR3 has 14 residues. This CDR3 reads CASTRLGGAAGYTF. The CDR3 nucleotides read TGTGCCAGCACCCGACTCGGAGGGGCGGCCGGCTACACCTTC.

The V and J genes are TRBV27 and TRBJ2-7, with 7 bases that match TRBD1. Germline CDR1 MNHEY, CDR2 SMNVEV (reference sequence). There are 14 residues in the CDR3. The V and J ends lost 5 bases and 3 bases, in that order; junction bases with no gene match: 7. For the CDR3, the DNA is TGTGCCAGCAGTCCGACAGGGATGGGCTACGAGCAGTACTTC. Encoded protein: CASSPTGMGYEQYF.

This rearrangement joins TRBV28 to TRBJ1-2; D remains ambiguous. The V gene lost 3 bases and the J gene lost 8 bases, with 19 bases spanning the gap. Germline values: CDR1 MDHEN, CDR2 SYDVKM. The CDR3 is made up of 15 amino acids. Written as DNA, the CDR3 is TGTGCCAGCAGTTTTCCGGACTGGACGGCCGCGGGCTACACCTTC. Protein product: CASSFPDWTAAGYTF.

The V gene is TRBV7-2, the J gene TRBJ2-5, with D maybe TRBD2 (6 bases). The V gene's germline CDR1 is SGHTA and CDR2 FQGNSA. Trimming pared 1 base from V and 0 bases from J, leaving 9 bases between. This CDR3 is built from 15 residues. This CDR3 is CASSLEASDQETQYF. The CDR3 DNA sequence: TGTGCCAGCAGCTTAGAGGCTAGCGACCAAGAGACCCAGTACTTC.

The J gene is TRBJ2-1, the V gene TRBV6-4; TRBD2 agrees at 7 bases. The CDR3 totals 14 residues. CDR1 and CDR2 (germline): MRHNA, SNTAGT. After removal of 5 bases from V and 7 bases from J, the junction contained 8 bases not matched to a gene. The CDR3 sequence is CASSSQGGSNEQFF. The CDR3 DNA sequence: TGTGCCAGCAGTAGTCAGGGAGGGTCAAATGAGCAGTTCTTC.

With regard to this clone: The sample carries other DNA sequences with the same CDR3. The rearrangement links TRBV28 to TRBJ1-1, with a possible D match to TRBD1 (5 bases). The germline V gene has CDR1 MDHEN and CDR2 SYDVKM. The CDR3 loop spans 12 amino acids. Trimming removed 2 bases from V and 4 bases from J, with 5 bases in between. In DNA, the CDR3 is TGTGCCAGCAGTTTAAGGGGCACTGAAGCTTTCTTT. Amino acid sequence: CASSLRGTEAFF.

This chain uses TRBV27 with TRBJ1-4, with D unclear. The V gene's germline CDR1 is MNHEY and CDR2 SMNVEV (reference sequence). Between the trimmed V and J ends, which lost 5 bases and 7 bases, there was a span of 14 bases. The CDR3 has 14 amino acids. CDR3 amino acids: CASSDSNAGEKLFF. The CDR3 nucleotides read TGTGCCAGCAGTGACTCGAACGCCGGTGAAAAACTGTTTTTT.

The genes are TRBV4-1 and TRBJ1-3, with D perhaps matching TRBD1 (5 bases). The CDR3 consists of 17 residues. Trimming shortened V by 1 base and J by 0 bases, and 13 bases separated the two germline ends. In germline, CDR1 is MGHRA, CDR2 YSYEKL. The CDR3 DNA follows: TGCGCCAGCAGCCAAGCTCCCGCAACAGGCTCTGGAAACACCATATATTTT. Translating gives CASSQAPATGSGNTIYF.

This chain connects TRBV25-1 to TRBJ2-7; D possibly corresponds to TRBD1 (5 bases). V was cut by 6 bases and J by 4 bases, with 13 bases left in between. The CDR3 sequence is 13 residues long. Germline-derived CDR1 and CDR2 are MGHDK and SYGVNS. CDR3 amino acids: CASRQTDLYEQYF. The CDR3, as DNA: TGTGCCAGCAGACAGACAGATTTATACGAGCAGTACTTC.

V is TRBV19 and J is TRBJ2-3, with 7 bases that match TRBD1. This CDR3 is built from 14 residues. J lost 2 bases, V lost 9 bases, and 8 bases had no gene match. CDR1 LNHDA and CDR2 SQIVND come from the germline V gene (reference sequence). CDR3: CASWDRQLTDTQYF. In DNA, the CDR3 is TGTGCCAGCTGGGACAGACAGCTCACAGATACGCAGTATTTT.

The rearrangement uses TRBV29-1 and TRBJ2-7, with D perhaps TRBD2 (5 bases). This CDR3 is built from 12 residues. V was trimmed by 4 bases and J by 5 bases, leaving 12 bases between them. CDR1 is SQVTM, CDR2 ANQGSEA, per germline. DNA of the CDR3: TGCAGCGTTGGAAGCGGTGCGGACGAGCAGTACTTC. It yields the protein CSVGSGADEQYF.

The V and J genes are TRBV28 and TRBJ2-2, with 11 bases fitting TRBD2. Germline CDR1 and CDR2: MDHEN and SYDVKM. V was pared by 0 bases and J by 4 bases, with 1 base of the junction left unmatched. The CDR3 consists of 16 residues. The CDR3 DNA sequence: TGTGCCAGCAGTTTATGGGGGACTAGCGGCACCGGGGAGCTGTTTTTT. It specifies CASSLWGTSGTGELFF.

The chain couples TRBV19 to TRBJ1-5, with 9 bases matching TRBD1. Looked up from germline, CDR1 is LNHDA and CDR2 is SQIVND (reference sequence). With 4 bases clipped from V and 2 bases from J, the junction kept 6 bases outside the gene matches. The CDR3 runs to 16 residues. The CDR3 reads CASSRDRTGGNQPQHF. For the CDR3, the DNA is TGTGCCAGTAGTAGAGACCGGACAGGGGGCAATCAGCCCCAGCATTTT.

The chain uses TRBV6-2 or TRBV6-3 and TRBJ2-1; D remains ambiguous. This CDR3 has 15 amino acids. V lost 4 bases and J lost 0, with 10 bases in between. CDR1 and CDR2 from the germline V gene are MNHEY and SVGEGT. The CDR3 sequence is CASSLLGFSYNEQFF. The CDR3 DNA follows: TGTGCCAGCAGTTTACTGGGCTTCTCCTACAATGAGCAGTTCTTC.

The V call is TRBV7-7, the J call TRBJ2-2; TRBD1 agrees at 9 bases. The trim removed 2 bases at V and 4 bases at J, leaving 2 bases unmatched. Germline V gene data show CDR1 as SSHAT and CDR2 as FNYEAQ (reference sequence). This CDR3 is built from 15 residues. The CDR3 sequence: CASSLSGQGTGELFF. The CDR3 region has the DNA TGTGCCAGCAGCTTATCGGGACAGGGCACCGGGGAGCTGTTTTTT.

V is TRBV3-1 (or the pseudogene TRBV3-2) and J is TRBJ1-3; TRBD1 might be the D (5 bases). CDR1 LGHDT and CDR2 YNNKEL come from the germline V gene (reference sequence). The V and J ends lost 2 bases and 9 bases respectively, with 11 bases between them. The CDR3 is 13 amino acids. In DNA, the CDR3 is TGTGCCAGCAGCCAATCAGGGTGGGGCACCATATATTTT. Its translation: CASSQSGWGTIYF.

In this sample, this clone turned up once. J is TRBJ1-4 and V is TRBV7-9; D unresolved. The CDR3 sequence is 19 residues long. V was trimmed by 0 bases and J by 6 bases, leaving 23 bases between them. Germline V gene sequence: CDR1 SEHNR, CDR2 FQNEAQ (reference sequence). The DNA of the CDR3 is TGTGCCAGCAGCTTAGCCCCCGGGGTCAGACCCCTATTGGATGAAAAACTGTTTTTT. This translates into CASSLAPGVRPLLDEKLFF.

The chain combines TRBV7-9 with TRBJ2-1; 10 nucleotides match TRBD2. Germline loops: CDR1 SEHNR, CDR2 FQNEAQ (reference sequence). V shed 1 base and J 5 bases; nucleotides not matched to a gene: 8. The length of the CDR3 is 17 residues. The CDR3 region has the DNA TGTGCCAGCAGCTTAGGATCCGGACTAGCGGCAAACAATGAGCAGTTCTTC. Protein: CASSLGSGLAANNEQFF.

The chain has TRBV6-5 and TRBJ1-1; D perhaps matches TRBD1 (6 bases). V was shortened by 3 bases and J by 1 base, with 12 bases between the two germline ends. The CDR3 runs to 15 residues. Germline CDR1 reads MNHEY; CDR2 reads SVGAGI. CDR3 sequence reads: CASSYLPDRNTEAFF. In DNA, the CDR3 is TGTGCCAGCAGTTATTTACCGGACAGGAACACTGAAGCTTTCTTT.

The chain has TRBV7-9 and TRBJ2-1; 12 bases agree with TRBD2. The CDR3 contains 16 residues. The germline V gene has CDR1 SEHNR and CDR2 FQNEAQ (reference sequence). V trimming: 1 base; J trimming: 8 bases; junction bases outside the gene matches: 6. Here the CDR3 reads CASSLVLAGGSDEQFF. CDR3 coding DNA: TGTGCCAGCAGCTTAGTGCTAGCGGGAGGGAGCGATGAGCAGTTCTTC.

The chain links TRBV9 to TRBJ2-7; 8 bases are shared with TRBD2. Unmatched junction bases numbered 5, after V lost 4 bases and J lost 5 bases. The CDR3 has 13 amino acids. The germline gives CDR1 SGDLS, CDR2 YYNGEE. The CDR3 DNA reads as TGTGCCAGCAGCTTGGCGGGGGGCCACGAGCAGTACTTC. It codes for CASSLAGGHEQYF.

The chain is built from TRBV29-1 and TRBJ1-1; D may be TRBD1 (6 bases). The CDR3 length is 13 residues. Germline-derived CDR1 and CDR2 are SQVTM and ANQGSEA. The V end was cut by 3 bases, the J end by 0 bases, with 8 bases between. CDR3 sequence reads: CSVEGHLNTEAFF. As DNA, the CDR3 is TGCAGCGTTGAGGGACACCTGAACACTGAAGCTTTCTTT.

This sequence joins TRBV6-5 and TRBJ2-1; D perhaps matches TRBD1 (5 bases). CDR1 and CDR2 (germline): MNHEY, SVGAGI. Trimming shortened V by 6 bases and J by 5 bases, and 11 bases separated the two germline ends. This CDR3 region has 13 residues. CDR3 residues: CASRDISHNEQFF. Here the CDR3 DNA reads TGTGCCAGCAGGGACATCTCACACAATGAGCAGTTCTTC.

The gene calls are TRBV6-1 and TRBJ2-5; 8 bases are shared with TRBD1. The CDR3 runs 15 residues. V gave up 1 base and J gave up 4 bases; unmatched junction bases: 5. CDR1 and CDR2 (germline): MNHNS, SASEGT. DNA of the CDR3: TGTGCCAGCAGTGAAGTTAGGACAGGGCTAGAGACCCAGTACTTC. Translation gives CASSEVRTGLETQYF.

CDR3 residues: CASSDSRRGYGYTF. CDR3 nucleotides: TGTGCCAGCAGTGATAGTCGCAGGGGCTATGGCTACACCTTC. The chain carries TRBV25-1 and TRBJ1-2; a possible D gene is TRBD1 (6 bases). CDR1 and CDR2 from the germline V gene are MGHDK and SYGVNS. The germline V and J ends were trimmed by 3 bases and 4 bases, with 12 bases remaining between them. There are 14 residues in the CDR3.

The chain uses TRBV15 and TRBJ1-5, with D tentatively TRBD1 (6 bases). CDR3 length equals 16 residues. V lost 1 base, J lost 2 bases, and 12 bases lay in between. From germline, CDR1 is LNHNV and CDR2 YYDKDF (reference sequence). CDR3 sequence: CATSRVQGKGNQPQHF. The CDR3 region has the DNA TGTGCCACCAGCAGAGTGCAGGGGAAGGGCAATCAGCCCCAGCATTTT.